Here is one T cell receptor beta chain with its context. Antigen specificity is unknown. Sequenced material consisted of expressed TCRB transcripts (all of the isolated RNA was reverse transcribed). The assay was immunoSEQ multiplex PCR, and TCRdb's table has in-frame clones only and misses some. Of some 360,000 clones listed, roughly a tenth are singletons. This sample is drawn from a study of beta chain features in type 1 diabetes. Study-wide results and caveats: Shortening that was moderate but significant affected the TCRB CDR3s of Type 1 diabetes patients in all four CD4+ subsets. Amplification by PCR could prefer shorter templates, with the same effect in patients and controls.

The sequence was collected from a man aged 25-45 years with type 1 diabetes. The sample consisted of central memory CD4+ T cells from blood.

The CDR3 DNA follows: TGTGCCAGCAGTTCCCCTATCAGCTCCTACAATGAGCAGTTCTTC. As protein: CASSSPISSYNEQFF. This chain links TRBV27 with TRBJ2-1; no clear D. Germline CDR1 is MNHEY and CDR2 is SMNVEV (reference sequence). This CDR3 region has 15 residues. The V gene lost 4 bases and the J gene lost 0 bases, with 10 bases spanning the gap.